The rows below give T cell receptor beta chains drawn from one sample of a study of T cell repertoires in cytomegalovirus infection. TCRdb re-analysed the reads in MiXCR, keeping a single row per CDR3 protein. The table has 150,000 to 200,000 distinct CDR3 sequences, 28% seen once. Sample: PBMCs. The receptors shown here come from a human donor in good health (CMV status not recorded). Some clones in this sample may be carry-over from other donors' samples. Each CDR3 is given with its conserved first and last residue. A D gene is named only where the DNA matches it firmly. A clone size is listed for some rows: how often the clone was seen (once, few, many), or a class if it is expanded.

j_call	clone_size	d_call	v_call	cdr3_nt	cdr3_aa
TRBJ2-4	.	.	TRBV9	TGTGCCAGCAGCCAACACACCGGCGAGGCCAAAAACATTCAGTACTTC	CASSQHTGEAKNIQYF
TRBJ1-4	.	.	TRBV25-1	TGTGCCAGCAGTGAATATGTAGGACGGACCAATGAAAAACTGTTTTTT	CASSEYVGRTNEKLFF
TRBJ2-5	.	TRBD2	TRBV20-1	TGCAGTGCCCCGGCTAGCGGAGCTATTCAAGAGACCCAGTACTTC	CSAPASGAIQETQYF
TRBJ1-3	many	.	TRBV7-2	TGTGCCAGCAGCTTAAGCCCGGCGGGGGCTGGAAACACCATATATTTT	CASSLSPAGAGNTIYF
TRBJ1-4	.	.	TRBV20-1	TGCAGTGCTAGTGGCCCAGGAGGCCCCATGGGACTGTTTTTT	CSASGPGGPMGLFF
TRBJ2-1	.	TRBD2	TRBV5-6	TGTGCCAGCAGCTTAGCGGGGGGCCCCCTTTCCTACAATGAGCAGTTCTTC	CASSLAGGPLSYNEQFF
TRBJ1-1	once	.	TRBV7-9	TGTGCCAGCAGCCGAATCGGGACGGGAGCAACTGAAGCTTTCTTT	CASSRIGTGATEAFF
TRBJ2-5	many	.	TRBV7-2	TGTGCCAGCAGCCCAGGACCTGCGGAGACCCAGTACTTC	CASSPGPAETQYF
TRBJ1-2	few	.	TRBV7-2	TGTGCCAGCAGTGTTGATACAGGGCAAAGGGGCTACACCTTC	CASSVDTGQRGYTF
TRBJ2-3	few	.	TRBV6-2/TRBV6-3	TGTGCCAGCAGTTACGCCTGGAGGGAAGATACGCAGTATTTT	CASSYAWREDTQYF
TRBJ1-5	.	TRBD1	TRBV27	TGTGCCAGCAGTTCCAGGGGGATTAGCAATCAGCCCCAGCATTTT	CASSSRGISNQPQHF
TRBJ2-2	.	TRBD1	TRBV19	TGTGCCAGTAGTACCCGGACAGGGGGGACCACCGGGGAGCTGTTTTTT	CASSTRTGGTTGELFF
TRBJ2-7	.	TRBD1	TRBV11-1	TGTGCCAGCAGCCAAACAGCGGACAGGGGCGCCTACGAGCAGTACTTC	CASSQTADRGAYEQYF
TRBJ1-2	.	.	TRBV5-4	TGTGCCAGCAGCTTGGGGGCAGACGGCTACACCTTC	CASSLGADGYTF
TRBJ2-5	few	.	TRBV7-8	TGTGCCAGCAGCTTAGTACGGGTCCCTCGGGCTGAGACCCAGTACTTC	CASSLVRVPRAETQYF